This entry is about one T cell receptor (beta chain). The assay was immunoSEQ multiplex PCR, and TCRdb's table has in-frame clones only and misses some. The table includes around 150,000 clones, 65% to 85% detected once. This sample was taken from a study of blood T cell repertoires in COVID-19. Overall study context: Sample material is recorded as cDNA or gDNA derived from T cells, B-cell-depleted T cells, or PBMCs.

The V and J ends lost 5 bases and 8 bases respectively, with 12 bases between them. CDR3 length: 12 residues. Per the germline V gene, CDR1 is SGHVS and CDR2 is FQNEAQ. The sequencing sample was made of peripheral blood. The TCR sequence derives from a woman aged 80 or over with acute or convalescent COVID-19. The V call is TRBV7-8, the J call TRBJ1-2, with D uncertain. The CDR3 DNA reads as TGTGCCAGCAGCCCCCGGGATGAGGGCTACACCTTC. It specifies CASSPRDEGYTF.